These 23 T cell receptor beta chains were sequenced from one sample in a study of CD8+CD57+ T cells in acquired aplastic anemia. Researchers used genomic DNA as the template to profile TCR beta VDJ and CDR3. TCRdb reprocessed the reads with MiXCR, giving one entry per CDR3 protein. The data contain over 35,000 distinct CDR3 sequences, 55% to 80% of them singletons. Sample: sorted CD4+, CD8+, or CD8+CD57+ T cells (not recorded which) from PBMCs. The source is a human donor in good health, serving as a control.

This clonotype showed up many times. The chain recombines TRBV4-3 with TRBJ2-7; D possibly uses TRBD1 or TRBD2 (5 bases each). V lost 2 bases and J 3 bases, leaving 20 bases between the germline ends. The CDR3 extends over 17 amino acids. The V gene's germline CDR1 is LGHNA and CDR2 YSLEER. The chain's CDR3 is CASSQSRDLVKGYEQYF. The CDR3 nucleotides are TGCGCCAGCAGCCAATCCCGGGACCTAGTAAAGGGCTACGAGCAGTACTTC.

This sequence joins TRBV12-3 or TRBV12-4 and TRBJ1-1; D is possibly TRBD1 (5 bases). The germline V and J ends were trimmed by 5 bases and 2 bases, with 9 bases remaining between them. CDR3 length: 13 amino acids. The CDR3 region is CASSLWDNTEAFF. As DNA, the CDR3 is TGTGCCAGCAGTCTTTGGGACAACACTGAAGCTTTCTTT.

The chain employs TRBV7-6 and TRBJ1-4; D gene ambiguous. The CDR3 covers 11 residues. CDR1 is SGHVS and CDR2 is FNYEAQ in the germline V gene. V lost 4 bases and J lost 6, with 3 bases in between. The CDR3 here is CASSSYEKLFF. CDR3 DNA sequence: TGTGCCAGCAGCTCATATGAAAAACTGTTTTTT.

The chain couples TRBV10-3 to TRBJ2-1, with D hard to call. The V gene's germline CDR1 is ENHRY and CDR2 SYGVKD. Trimming shortened V by 0 bases and J by 5 bases, and 8 bases separated the two germline ends. CDR3 size: 14 residues. The CDR3 sequence is CAISESILHNEQFF. The CDR3 region has the DNA TGTGCCATCAGTGAGTCGATACTCCACAATGAGCAGTTCTTC.

The chain is built from TRBV7-8 and TRBJ2-1; D may be TRBD1 or TRBD2 (6 bases each). The length of the CDR3 is 16 residues. Germline CDR1 SGHVS, CDR2 FQNEAQ. V was shortened by 3 bases and J by 9 bases, with 21 bases between the two germline ends. This CDR3 is CASSLRGVGGFSEQFF. CDR3 nucleotides: TGTGCCAGCAGCTTGAGGGGGGTAGGAGGATTTAGTGAGCAGTTCTTC.

This clonotype was counted at least ten times. This sequence joins TRBV4-1 and TRBJ1-1; no firm D call. This CDR3 is built from 13 residues. Germline loops: CDR1 MGHRA, CDR2 YSYEKL. V was pared by 4 bases and J by 5 bases, with 11 bases between. The CDR3 protein is CASSRSGGTEAFF. The CDR3 region has the DNA TGCGCCAGCAGCCGTTCAGGAGGAACTGAAGCTTTCTTT.

J is TRBJ1-2 and V is TRBV7-9; D ambiguous. Trimming removed 2 bases from V and 10 bases from J, with 14 bases in between. The CDR3 totals 13 residues. CDR1 SEHNR and CDR2 FQNEAQ come from the germline V gene (reference sequence). The CDR3 spells CASSLLRSEHYTF. The CDR3 DNA follows: TGTGCCAGCAGCTTATTAAGGAGTGAGCACTACACCTTC. Full variable domain (outside the CDR3, taken from reference TRBV7-9 and TRBJ1-2): DTGVSQNPRHKITKRGQNVTFRCDPISEHNRLYWYRQTLGQGPEFLTYFQNEAQLEKSRLLSDRFSAERPKGSFSTLEIQRTEQGDSAMYLCASSLLRSEHYTFGSGTRLTVV.

This chain links TRBV10-3 with TRBJ1-2; D unclear. Trimming removed 2 bases at V and 4 bases at J, with 8 bases between. The germline V gene encodes CDR1 ENHRY and CDR2 SYGVKD. This CDR3 is built from 13 residues. CDR3 amino acids: CAISEDGFYGYTF. CDR3 sequence (DNA): TGTGCCATCAGTGAGGACGGGTTCTATGGCTACACCTTC.

CDR3 nucleotide sequence: TGTGCCAGCACTAACACCAGGGGGGAAAATTCACCCCTCCACTTT. It yields the protein CASTNTRGENSPLHF. V usage is TRBV2 and J usage is TRBJ1-6; 7 positions agree with TRBD1. The CDR3 spans 15 residues. V gave up 7 bases and J gave up 7 bases; unmatched junction bases: 10. CDR1 is SNHLY and CDR2 is FYNNEI in the germline V gene.

This sequence joins TRBV7-9 and TRBJ1-1; D gene ambiguous. With 2 bases removed from V and 3 bases from J, the gap between germline ends came to 7 bases. CDR3 length equals 13 residues. Germline assignment: CDR1 SEHNR and CDR2 FQNEAQ (reference sequence). CDR3 sequence reads: CASSLLEHTEAFF. For the CDR3, the DNA is TGTGCCAGCAGCTTATTGGAACACACTGAAGCTTTCTTT.

J is TRBJ2-7 and V is TRBV6-2 or TRBV6-3; 7 bases align to TRBD1. This CDR3 spans 17 amino acids. The germline CDR1 and CDR2 sequences are MNHEY and SVGEGT. V trimming: 0 bases; J trimming: 5 bases; junction bases outside the gene matches: 13. CDR3 in DNA: TGTGCCAGCAGTTACTCGATTCAAGGGGGCAAAGGGAACGAGCAGTACTTC. Translated: CASSYSIQGGKGNEQYF.

The rearrangement uses TRBV7-3 and TRBJ2-1; no reliable D call. From germline, CDR1 is SGHTA and CDR2 FQGTGA. CDR3 length equals 13 residues. V shed 4 bases and J shed 9 bases, with 13 bases lying between them. CDR3 bases: TGTGCCAGCAGCTCGCCTGGAGAGCGTGAGCAGTTCTTC. Its protein product is CASSSPGEREQFF. The entire variable domain, with the rest obtained from reference TRBV7-3 and TRBJ2-1, is as follows: GAGVSQTPSNKVTEKGKYVELRCDPISGHTALYWYRQSLGQGPEFLIYFQGTGAADDSGLPNDRFFAVRPEGSVSTLKIQRTERGDSAVYLCASSSPGEREQFFGPGTRLTVL.

This clonotype has a count of ten or more. DNA of the CDR3: TGCGCCAGCAGCCAAGAGTGGGGGTTCGGGGAGCTGTTTTTT. Protein sequence: CASSQEWGFGELFF. V gene TRBV4-1 combines with J gene TRBJ2-2; D tentatively fits TRBD1 or TRBD2 (5 bases each). This CDR3 spans 14 amino acids. The ends were cut back, 0 bases at V and 7 bases at J, with 9 bases in the middle. Germline values: CDR1 MGHRA, CDR2 YSYEKL.

This clonotype is large by share. The chain links TRBV6-4 to TRBJ1-1; TRBD1 is a possible D gene (5 bases). V lost 6 bases, J lost 1 base, and 12 bases lay in between. CDR3 length: 14 amino acids. In germline, CDR1 is MRHNA, CDR2 SNTAGT. DNA of the CDR3: TGTGCCAGCAGCCAATCGACAGAGAACACTGAAGCTTTCTTT. This gives the protein CASSQSTENTEAFF.

This rearrangement joins TRBV10-3 to TRBJ1-6; perhaps TRBD1 as D (6 bases). CDR3 length equals 16 residues. The ends were cut back, 6 bases at V and 6 bases at J, with 18 bases in the middle. CDR1 and CDR2 from the germline V gene are ENHRY and SYGVKD. CDR3 in amino acids: CAIRTGPPVSNSPLHF. Written as DNA, the CDR3 is TGTGCCATCAGGACAGGTCCCCCCGTATCTAATTCACCCCTCCACTTT.

The genes are TRBV5-1 and TRBJ1-1; D possibly corresponds to TRBD1 (5 bases). Trimming left V 4 bases short and J 1 base short, with 11 bases between. The V gene's germline CDR1 is SGHRS and CDR2 YFSETQ. The CDR3 loop spans 14 amino acids. CDR3 sequence reads: CASSPTTGNTEAFF. DNA of the CDR3: TGCGCCAGCAGCCCTACCACAGGGAACACTGAAGCTTTCTTT.

V gene TRBV7-2 combines with J gene TRBJ1-1; no definite D call. The V gene's germline CDR1 is SGHTA and CDR2 FQGNSA. This CDR3 is built from 14 residues. The V gene lost 5 bases and the J gene lost 1 base, with 11 bases spanning the gap. The CDR3 region has the DNA TGTGCCAGCAGCCGAATCTCAACGAACACTGAAGCTTTCTTT. Encoded protein: CASSRISTNTEAFF.

V is TRBV10-3 and J is TRBJ1-4; tentative D call: TRBD1 (5 bases). From germline, CDR1 is ENHRY and CDR2 SYGVKD. The CDR3 has 12 residues. Trimming took off 0 bases at V and 10 bases at J, with 6 bases between the two ends. The CDR3 sequence: CAISESRGKLFF. The CDR3 DNA sequence: TGTGCCATCAGTGAGTCAAGGGGAAAACTGTTTTTT.

This rearrangement joins TRBV24-1 to TRBJ1-6; D not certain. Germline assignment: CDR1 KGHDR and CDR2 SFDVKD. The ends were cut back, 9 bases at V and 7 bases at J, with 6 bases in the middle. The CDR3 is 11 amino acids. CDR3 DNA sequence: TGTGCCACCGAGAGCAATTCACCCCTCCACTTT. Its protein is CATESNSPLHF.

This chain connects TRBV7-8 to TRBJ2-1; D is undetermined. The CDR3 spans 11 residues. Germline loops: CDR1 SGHVS, CDR2 FQNEAQ. The V end lost 4 bases, the J end lost 8 bases, and 6 bases lay between the germline ends. CDR3 in amino acids: CASSSEHEQFF. The DNA for the CDR3 is TGTGCCAGCAGCTCCGAACATGAGCAGTTCTTC. Based on the CDR3 plus reference TRBV7-8 and TRBJ2-1, the full variable domain is GAGVSQSPRYKVAKRGQDVALRCDPISGHVSLFWYQQALGQGPEFLTYFQNEAQLDKSGLPSDRFFAERPEGSVSTLKIQRTQQEDSAVYLCASSSEHEQFFGPGTRLTVL.

At least ten counts were recorded for this clonotype. A single base separates this from a much larger clone, so it may be a read error. The gene calls are TRBV12-3 or TRBV12-4 and TRBJ2-3; TRBD2 aligns across 8 bases. The CDR3 has 16 residues. CDR3 sequence reads: CASTPRISGGTDTRYF. The DNA of the CDR3 is TGTGCCAGCACCCCCCGAATCAGCGGGGGCACAGATACGCGGTATTTT.

The chain employs TRBV10-3 and TRBJ1-1; 7 positions match TRBD1. Germline V gives CDR1 ENHRY, CDR2 SYGVKD. V was clipped by 2 bases and J by 1 base; unmatched bases: 7. This CDR3 region has 16 residues. In DNA, the CDR3 is TGTGCCATCAGTGAGCCGACAGGGTGGGGGAACACTGAAGCTTTCTTT. Its translation is CAISEPTGWGNTEAFF.

At least ten counts were recorded for this clonotype. The chain combines TRBV28 with TRBJ2-5; 11 nucleotides line up with TRBD2. The CDR3 consists of 16 residues. V shed 6 bases, J shed 5 bases, and the junction held 11 bases outside the gene matches. Germline CDR1 MDHEN, CDR2 SYDVKM. This CDR3 reads CASSQRLAGPEETQYF. The CDR3 DNA reads as TGTGCCAGCAGCCAACGACTAGCGGGGCCAGAGGAGACCCAGTACTTC.